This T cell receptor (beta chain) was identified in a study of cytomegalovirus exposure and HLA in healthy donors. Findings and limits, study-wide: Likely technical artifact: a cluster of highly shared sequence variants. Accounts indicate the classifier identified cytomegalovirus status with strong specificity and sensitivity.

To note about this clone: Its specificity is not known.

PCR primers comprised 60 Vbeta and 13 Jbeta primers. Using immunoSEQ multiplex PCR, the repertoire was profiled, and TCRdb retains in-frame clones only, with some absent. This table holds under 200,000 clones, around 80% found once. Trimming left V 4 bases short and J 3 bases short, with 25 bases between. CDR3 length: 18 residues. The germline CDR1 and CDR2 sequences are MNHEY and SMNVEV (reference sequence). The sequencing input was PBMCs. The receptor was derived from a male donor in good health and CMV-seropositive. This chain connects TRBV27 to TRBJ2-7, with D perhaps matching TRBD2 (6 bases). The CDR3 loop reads CASSYRSPGRRGDYEQYF. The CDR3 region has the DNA TGTGCCAGCAGTTACAGGTCTCCTGGCCGCCGCGGGGACTACGAGCAGTACTTC.